The clone carrying this TCR beta chain was observed a few times. Indicated treatment: over 15 received Ad26.COV2.S at low or high dose, single or two shots; about 5 received placebo; per-sample allocation not given. On day 63 after the first injection, vaccine and placebo recipients gave samples. This Boston cohort included adults aged 18-55 years. The sample belongs to a study of Ad26.COV2.S vaccination and SARS-CoV-2 variants. The table came from immunoSEQ multiplex PCR; TCRdb's copy has only in-frame clones and leaves some out. This sample has 380,000 or so clones; roughly 85% occur once, and the top ten carry around 7%. The germline V gene encodes CDR1 SQVTM and CDR2 ANQGSEA. V shed 4 bases and J shed 7 bases, with 10 bases lying between them. The CDR3 has 12 amino acids.

Here the sequenced sample was peripheral blood, taken in a trial of Ad26.COV2.S vaccine versus placebo. The source is a person aged 18-60 years who received the Ad26.COV2.S COVID-19 vaccine or a placebo. This chain connects TRBV29-1 to TRBJ1-4; D is uncertain. The CDR3 is CSVVDGLEKLFF. Here the CDR3 DNA reads TGCAGCGTTGTGGATGGGCTTGAAAAACTGTTTTTT.